The 29 T cell receptor beta chains given below trace back to one sample, sequenced in a study of shared clonotypes between healthy human individuals. Assay: immunoSEQ multiplex PCR; the TCRdb copy retains only in-frame clones and omits some. The sample lists some 2.1 million clones; roughly 94% were seen once. The sample taken for sequencing was naive CD4+ T cells sorted from blood. Subset: CD45RA+ positively selected. The receptors shown here come from a man aged 18-30 years in good health.

Comment on this clone: Other DNA sequences in this specimen translate into the identical CDR3. This rearrangement joins TRBV29-1 to TRBJ1-1; TRBD1 might be the D (5 bases). V gave up 7 bases and J gave up 2 bases, with 8 bases separating them. This CDR3 has 11 residues. In germline, CDR1 is SQVTM, CDR2 ANQGSEA. CDR3 sequence reads: CSAQGNTEAFF. The CDR3 nucleotides are TGCAGCGCCCAGGGTAACACTGAAGCTTTCTTT.

The J gene is TRBJ2-3, the V gene TRBV5-1; TRBD1 matches 7 bases. Germline V gene lookup returns CDR1 SGHRS and CDR2 YFSETQ. V lost 1 base to trimming and J lost 2 bases; unmatched junction nucleotides: 7. The CDR3 runs 16 residues. CDR3 residues: CASSLWPGQHTDTQYF. DNA of the CDR3: TGCGCCAGCAGCTTGTGGCCGGGACAGCACACAGATACGCAGTATTTT.

This clone was found once. J is TRBJ2-3 and V is TRBV5-1, with TRBD2 matching over 9 bases. This CDR3 region has 15 residues. Per germline, CDR1 SGHRS and CDR2 YFSETQ. V lost 1 base to trimming and J lost 5 bases; unmatched junction nucleotides: 5. DNA of the CDR3: TGCGCCAGCAGCTTGACAGCGGGGGGTAAAGATACGCAGTATTTT. It yields the protein CASSLTAGGKDTQYF. The whole variable domain, filled in from reference TRBV5-1 and TRBJ2-3, reads KAGVTQTPRYLIKTRGQQVTLSCSPISGHRSVSWYQQTPGQGLQFLFEYFSETQRNKGNFPGRFSGRQFSNSRSEMNVSTLELGDSALYLCASSLTAGGKDTQYFGPGTRLTVL.

The chain carries TRBV7-2 and TRBJ2-7, with 7 bases identical to TRBD1. V trimming: 4 bases; J trimming: 3 bases; junction bases outside the gene matches: 3. This CDR3 is built from 13 residues. Germline V gene lookup returns CDR1 SGHTA and CDR2 FQGNSA. CDR3 residues: CASSSQGDYEQYF. CDR3 sequence (DNA): TGTGCCAGCAGCTCCCAGGGGGACTACGAGCAGTACTTC.

The genes are TRBV6-5 and TRBJ2-2; no reliable D call. Deletions cut 5 bases from V and 2 bases from J, with 12 bases between. This CDR3 contains 15 residues. Germline-derived CDR1 and CDR2 are MNHEY and SVGAGI. The DNA of the CDR3 is TGTGCCAGCAGTCTTCAAATGGGCAACACCGGGGAGCTGTTTTTT. It encodes CASSLQMGNTGELFF.

This clone appeared once. The chain couples TRBV5-1 to TRBJ2-2; 9 bases match TRBD1. The CDR3 loop spans 16 amino acids. The junction had 7 bases not matched to a gene; V was cut back by 3 bases and J by 4 bases. Germline V lookup: CDR1 SGHRS, CDR2 YFSETQ. CDR3 sequence reads: CASSWYGQGSTGELFF. Here the CDR3 DNA reads TGCGCCAGCAGCTGGTATGGACAGGGGAGCACCGGGGAGCTGTTTTTT. The full variable domain, rest sourced from reference TRBV5-1 and TRBJ2-2, is KAGVTQTPRYLIKTRGQQVTLSCSPISGHRSVSWYQQTPGQGLQFLFEYFSETQRNKGNFPGRFSGRQFSNSRSEMNVSTLELGDSALYLCASSWYGQGSTGELFFGEGSRLTVL.

For this clone: The identical CDR3 is also encoded by other nucleotide sequences in the sample. The chain combines TRBV6-5 with TRBJ2-7; D tentatively reads TRBD1 or TRBD2 (6 bases each). Trimming shortened V by 7 bases and J by 2 bases, and 15 bases separated the two germline ends. The CDR3 is 14 amino acids. Germline V gene data show CDR1 as MNHEY and CDR2 as SVGAGI. The CDR3 nucleotides read TGTGCCAGCACTCCCGGGGGCGGTCCCTACGAGCAGTACTTC. Protein: CASTPGGGPYEQYF.

The genes are TRBV28 and TRBJ1-4, with 7 bases identical to TRBD1. This CDR3 region has 15 residues. Germline CDR1 MDHEN, CDR2 SYDVKM. Trimming took 7 bases from V and 10 from J; bases not matched to a gene: 15. The CDR3 here is CASTPLTGEVGKLFF. The CDR3 DNA follows: TGTGCCAGCACCCCATTAACAGGGGAGGTCGGAAAACTGTTTTTT.

With regard to this clone: The sample carries other DNA sequences with the same CDR3. The rearrangement links TRBV7-9 to TRBJ2-7, with TRBD1 as a possible D gene (5 bases). Germline values: CDR1 SEHNR, CDR2 FQNEAQ (reference sequence). Trimming pared 3 bases from V and 2 bases from J, leaving 11 bases between. The CDR3 is 14 residues long. The CDR3 loop is CASSLRTLTYEQYF. The DNA of the CDR3 is TGTGCCAGCAGCTTGCGGACACTCACCTACGAGCAGTACTTC.

The chain uses TRBV29-1 and TRBJ2-3; either TRBD1 or TRBD2 may fit D (7 bases each). CDR1 and CDR2 from the germline V gene are SQVTM and ANQGSEA. Trimming pared 7 bases from V and 0 bases from J, leaving 14 bases between. The CDR3 covers 14 residues. The CDR3 nucleotides are TGCAGCGCGAGCGGGACAGTGAGCACAGATACGCAGTATTTT. This sequence encodes CSASGTVSTDTQYF.

This clone was detected once. This chain joins TRBV10-3 and TRBJ2-1, with a tentative D call TRBD1 (6 bases). Per germline, CDR1 ENHRY and CDR2 SYGVKD. The CDR3 length is 15 residues. V lost 5 bases to trimming and J lost 0 bases, with 11 bases between them. CDR3 coding DNA: TGTGCCATCAGTCAAAACAGGGACTCCTACAATGAGCAGTTCTTC. It yields the protein CAISQNRDSYNEQFF.

The genes are TRBV7-2 and TRBJ2-1, with TRBD2 identical over 11 bases. This CDR3 has 15 amino acids. Germline lookup yields CDR1 SGHTA and CDR2 FQGNSA. Trimming removed 5 bases from V and 8 bases from J; junction bases left unmatched: 8. DNA of the CDR3: TGTGCCAGCAGCATTAGCGGGAGGGCCGGCGATGAGCAGTTCTTC. Protein product: CASSISGRAGDEQFF.

The chain combines TRBV6-5 with TRBJ1-1; TRBD1 is a possible D gene (6 bases). CDR3 length equals 13 residues. The V and J ends lost 6 bases and 3 bases respectively, with 11 bases between them. Germline-derived CDR1 and CDR2 are MNHEY and SVGAGI. Written as DNA, the CDR3 is TGTGCCAGCAGACTACAGGGATACACTGAAGCTTTCTTT. Its translation is CASRLQGYTEAFF.

The V gene is TRBV10-3, the J gene TRBJ2-1; TRBD2 matches 8 bases. CDR3 size: 14 residues. From germline, CDR1 is ENHRY and CDR2 SYGVKD. Germline trimming cut 0 bases from V and 9 bases from J; bases unmatched to any gene: 4. This CDR3 is CAISESTSAFEQFF. In DNA form, the CDR3 reads TGTGCCATCAGTGAGTCGACTAGCGCATTTGAGCAGTTCTTC.

The chain uses TRBV2 and TRBJ1-2; 8 bases are a match to TRBD1. Trimming removed 1 base from V and 3 bases from J; junction bases left unmatched: 1. Looked up from germline, CDR1 is SNHLY and CDR2 is FYNNEI. The CDR3 runs 14 residues. CDR3 residues: CASSEDRGDYGYTF. CDR3 DNA sequence: TGTGCCAGCAGTGAAGACAGGGGGGACTATGGCTACACCTTC. The full variable domain, with the rest looked up from reference TRBV2 and TRBJ1-2, is EPEVTQTPSHQVTQMGQEVILRCVPISNHLYFYWYRQILGQKVEFLVSFYNNEISEKSEIFDDQFSVERPDGSNFTLKIRSTKLEDSAMYFCASSEDRGDYGYTFGSGTRLTVV.

The chain combines TRBV9 with TRBJ1-1; D remains ambiguous. Trimming shortened V by 0 bases and J by 0 bases, and 12 bases separated the two germline ends. Germline V CDR1 and CDR2: SGDLS, YYNGEE. The CDR3 has 16 amino acids. The DNA of the CDR3 is TGTGCCAGCAGCGTAGATGGTTCAGGAGTGAACACTGAAGCTTTCTTT. Translation: CASSVDGSGVNTEAFF.

This chain uses TRBV19 with TRBJ2-7; no clear D. Trimming took 7 bases from V and 4 from J, leaving 11 bases between them. The CDR3 has 12 amino acids. Germline CDR1 reads LNHDA; CDR2 reads SQIVND (reference sequence). CDR3: CASTMDGYEQYF. The CDR3 DNA is TGTGCCAGTACCATGGACGGTTACGAGCAGTACTTC. Looking up the rest from reference TRBV19 and TRBJ2-7 gives the full variable domain: DGGITQSPKYLFRKEGQNVTLSCEQNLNHDAMYWYRQDPGQGLRLIYYSQIVNDFQKGDIAEGYSVSREKKESFPLTVTSAQKNPTAFYLCASTMDGYEQYFGPGTRLTVT.

This chain uses TRBV30 with TRBJ2-5, with 12 nucleotides matching TRBD1. V shed 1 base, J shed 7 bases, and the junction held 7 bases outside the gene matches. Germline V CDR1 and CDR2: GTSNPN, SVGIG (reference sequence). The CDR3 has 15 amino acids. For the CDR3, the DNA is TGTGCCTGGAGTGAGGGACAGGGGGCGCTTGGGACCCAGTACTTC. Its protein product is CAWSEGQGALGTQYF. The variable domain in full, completed from reference TRBV30 and TRBJ2-5, reads SQTIHQWPATLVQPVGSPLSLECTVEGTSNPNLYWYRQAAGRGLQLLFYSVGIGQISSEVPQNLSASRPQDRQFILSSKKLLLSDSGFYLCAWSEGQGALGTQYFGPGTRLLVL.

This rearrangement joins TRBV11-2 to TRBJ1-4, with 8 bases matching TRBD1. After removal of 5 bases from V and 6 bases from J, the junction contained 8 bases not matched to a gene. The CDR3 is 15 residues long. Germline V gene lookup returns CDR1 SGHAT and CDR2 FQNNGV. In nucleotides, the CDR3 is TGTGCCAGCAGCCATAACAGGGGGGGAGATGAAAAACTGTTTTTT. This gives the protein CASSHNRGGDEKLFF. Full variable domain (missing parts from reference TRBV11-2 and TRBJ1-4): EAGVAQSPRYKIIEKRQSVAFWCNPISGHATLYWYQQILGQGPKLLIQFQNNGVVDDSQLPKDRFSAERLKGVDSTLKIQPAKLEDSAVYLCASSHNRGGDEKLFFGSGTQLSVL.

This chain uses TRBV11-2 with TRBJ2-2, with D perhaps matching TRBD1 (5 bases). Germline-derived CDR1 and CDR2 are SGHAT and FQNNGV. Trimming stripped 2 bases from V and 6 bases from J, with 7 bases between. This CDR3 has 13 amino acids. The CDR3 is CASSLLGPGELFF. The CDR3 DNA is TGTGCCAGCAGCTTATTGGGGCCCGGGGAGCTGTTTTTT.

A remark on this clone: This sample includes further DNA sequences coding for the same CDR3. Written as DNA, the CDR3 is TGTGCCAGTAGTATAGTAGGCCTAAATCAGCCCCAGCATTTT. Its translation: CASSIVGLNQPQHF. The genes are TRBV19 and TRBJ1-5; D gene unclear. This CDR3 has 14 amino acids. The ends were cut back, 1 base at V and 4 bases at J, with 8 bases in the middle. Germline lookup yields CDR1 LNHDA and CDR2 SQIVND (reference sequence).

This chain connects TRBV5-6 to TRBJ1-6, with TRBD1 as a possible D gene (6 bases). The germline CDR1 and CDR2 sequences are SGHDT and YYEEEE. V dropped 3 bases and J dropped 9 bases, with 13 bases sitting between them. The CDR3 extends over 14 amino acids. The CDR3 coding sequence is TGTGCCAGCAGCTCCCTCACAGGGAGTTCACCCCTCCACTTT. It yields the protein CASSSLTGSSPLHF. Full variable domain (remainder filled in from reference TRBV5-6 and TRBJ1-6): DAGVTQSPTHLIKTRGQQVTLRCSPKSGHDTVSWYQQALGQGPQFIFQYYEEEERQRGNFPDRFSGHQFPNYSSELNVNALLLGDSALYLCASSSLTGSSPLHFGNGTRLTVT.

The genes are TRBV30 and TRBJ1-1, with 7 bases fitting TRBD1. The CDR3 runs to 14 residues. Germline CDR1 and CDR2: GTSNPN and SVGIG (reference sequence). V lost 3 bases to trimming and J lost 5 bases; unmatched junction nucleotides: 9. CDR3 DNA sequence: TGTGCCTGGAGCCGGACAGGCCGCGGGACTGAAGCTTTCTTT. It codes for CAWSRTGRGTEAFF.

This rearrangement joins TRBV5-6 to TRBJ2-3; 15 positions match TRBD2. Germline CDR1 SGHDT, CDR2 YYEEEE. V was pared by 0 bases and J by 14 bases, with 7 bases of the junction left unmatched. The CDR3 is 15 residues long. The DNA of the CDR3 is TGTGCCAGCAGCTTGGCCATGGGACTAGCGGGGGGTTGGTATTTT. It is translated as CASSLAMGLAGGWYF.

The chain recombines TRBV2 with TRBJ1-1, with unresolved D. This CDR3 is 12 amino acids long. The germline V gene encodes CDR1 SNHLY and CDR2 FYNNEI. With 7 bases removed from V and 8 bases from J, the gap between germline ends came to 14 bases. CDR3 coding DNA: TGTGCCAGCAATCCCCCTCTCGCGGAAGCTTTCTTT. It encodes CASNPPLAEAFF.

V usage is TRBV7-6 and J usage is TRBJ2-7; 7 bases agree with TRBD2. Trimming cost V 4 bases and J 4 bases; bases outside gene matches: 10. Germline-derived CDR1 and CDR2 are SGHVS and FNYEAQ. The CDR3 runs to 15 residues. In DNA, the CDR3 is TGTGCCAGCAGCTCAGGGACTACCCTACAGTACGAGCAGTACTTC. This encodes CASSSGTTLQYEQYF.

The chain recombines TRBV5-1 with TRBJ1-2; D ambiguous. Trimming removed 0 bases at V and 7 bases at J, with 10 bases between. The CDR3 consists of 13 residues. Germline lookup yields CDR1 SGHRS and CDR2 YFSETQ. CDR3 sequence: CASSLAGPAGYTF. CDR3 DNA: TGCGCCAGCAGCTTGGCGGGTCCAGCTGGCTACACCTTC.

V usage is TRBV5-4 and J usage is TRBJ2-3; D possibly corresponds to TRBD1 (5 bases). V was shortened by 3 bases and J by 0 bases, with 14 bases between the two germline ends. The CDR3 runs to 16 residues. Germline V CDR1 and CDR2: SGHNT, YYREEE (reference sequence). This chain's CDR3 is CASSSTRQLSTDTQYF. For the CDR3, the DNA is TGTGCCAGCAGCTCAACAAGACAGCTTAGCACAGATACGCAGTATTTT.

CDR3 amino acids: CASSPRGRREAFF. The DNA for the CDR3 is TGTGCCAGTAGTCCTCGGGGGAGGAGGGAAGCTTTCTTT. The chain recombines TRBV19 with TRBJ1-1; D is perhaps TRBD1 (5 bases). Germline-derived CDR1 and CDR2 are LNHDA and SQIVND (reference sequence). The CDR3 spans 13 residues. Between the trimmed V and J ends, which lost 5 bases and 8 bases, there was a span of 15 bases.